Presented here are 6 T cell receptor beta chains from one specimen sequenced in a study of CD8 T cells in Susac syndrome. RNA totalling roughly 0.45 to 1 ug underwent reverse transcription with random hexamers. TCRdb called the immunoSEQ multiplex PCR reads again in MiXCR, with one record for every CDR3 protein. The sample has about 300,000 distinct CDR3 sequences, approximately 85% seen once. Sequencing used CD8+ T cells from PBMCs. These receptors were collected from a human donor with multiple sclerosis.

The chain is built from TRBV4-3 and TRBJ1-5; D unclear. In germline, CDR1 is LGHNA, CDR2 YSLEER. With 0 bases removed from V and 4 bases from J, the gap between germline ends came to 10 bases. The CDR3 is 15 amino acids. In DNA form, the CDR3 reads TGCGCCAGCAGCCAAGACTGGTTCCATAATCAGCCCCAGCATTTT. Its protein product is CASSQDWFHNQPQHF.

This sequence joins TRBV7-9 and TRBJ2-2, with 7 bases aligning to TRBD1. This CDR3 spans 15 amino acids. J gave up 4 bases and V 5 bases, and 7 bases lay outside the gene matches. Germline CDR1 is SEHNR and CDR2 is FQNEAQ (reference sequence). CDR3 nucleotides: TGTGCCAGCAGCGGTACAGGGGAAGGCACCGGGGAGCTGTTTTTT. It is translated as CASSGTGEGTGELFF. The full variable domain, rest sourced from reference TRBV7-9 and TRBJ2-2, is DTGVSQNPRHKITKRGQNVTFRCDPISEHNRLYWYRQTLGQGPEFLTYFQNEAQLEKSRLLSDRFSAERPKGSFSTLEIQRTEQGDSAMYLCASSGTGEGTGELFFGEGSRLTVL.

This sequence joins TRBV29-1 and TRBJ1-1; D remains unclear. Germline V lookup: CDR1 SQVTM, CDR2 ANQGSEA. Trimming removed 7 bases from V and 0 bases from J, with 6 bases in between. The CDR3 contains 11 residues. CDR3 residues: CSAWVNTEAFF. The CDR3 region has the DNA TGCAGCGCCTGGGTGAACACTGAAGCTTTCTTT.

The chain carries TRBV4-3 and TRBJ1-1; the D gene is possibly TRBD1 (5 bases). The germline CDR1 and CDR2 sequences are LGHNA and YSLEER. The CDR3 length is 14 residues. V lost 0 bases and J lost 6, with 11 bases in between. The CDR3, as DNA: TGCGCCAGCAGCCAAGACGGCGTGGGGGCTGAAGCTTTCTTT. Residues: CASSQDGVGAEAFF.

This chain links TRBV4-1 with TRBJ2-1; 8 nucleotides agree with TRBD2. Germline trimming cut 1 base from V and 9 bases from J; bases unmatched to any gene: 11. The CDR3 is made up of 16 amino acids. The germline gives CDR1 MGHRA, CDR2 YSYEKL. For the CDR3, the DNA is TGCGCCAGCAGCCAAGTAGGACTAGGTCTAGCGGGTGAGCAGTTCTTC. Translating it yields CASSQVGLGLAGEQFF.

The rearrangement links TRBV4-3 to TRBJ2-6; no clear D gene. CDR3 length: 17 amino acids. Germline lookup yields CDR1 LGHNA and CDR2 YSLEER. V shed 1 base and J shed 4 bases, with 14 bases lying between them. The chain's CDR3 is CASSQAPERTGANVLTF. CDR3 coding DNA: TGCGCCAGCAGCCAAGCGCCGGAGAGAACGGGGGCCAACGTCCTGACTTTC.